The subject of this entry is one T cell receptor (beta chain). The sample comes from a study of blood T cell repertoires in COVID-19. Study background: Acute-phase and convalescent COVID-19 samples originated in the United States, Italy and Spain. Nucleic acid was either cDNA or gDNA, and it came from T cells, B-cell-depleted T cells, or PBMCs.

Germline-derived CDR1 and CDR2 are LGHNT and FRNRAP. Trimming cost V 5 bases and J 1 base, with 8 bases left between them. This CDR3 is built from 13 residues. Original data processing: Estimated nucleated cell counts came from reference gene primer amplification. Libraries were prepared by immunoSEQ multiplex PCR; TCRdb keeps only in-frame clonotypes and omits some of them. V, J and clone size reflect that table, while D and trimming were determined from the DNA. The sample lists over 90,000 clones; roughly 84% were seen once. V and J are TRBV12-5 and TRBJ1-1, with no clear D. This sequence originates from an older woman in a cohort sampled during active or convalescent COVID-19. What was sequenced was peripheral blood. In DNA form, the CDR3 reads TGTGCTAGTGGTCTCTCAGGGAACACTGAAGCTTTCTTT. This codes for CASGLSGNTEAFF.